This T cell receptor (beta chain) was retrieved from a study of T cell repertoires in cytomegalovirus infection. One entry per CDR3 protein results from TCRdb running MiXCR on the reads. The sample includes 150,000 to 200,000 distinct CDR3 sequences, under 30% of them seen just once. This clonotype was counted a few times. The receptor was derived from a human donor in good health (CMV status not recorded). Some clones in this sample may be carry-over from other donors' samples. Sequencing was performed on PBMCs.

This CDR3 reads CSATPGRPYGYTF. CDR3 coding DNA: TGCAGTGCTACCCCTGGACGGCCCTATGGCTACACCTTC. The chain is built from TRBV20-1 and TRBJ1-2; no firm D call. CDR3 length: 13 amino acids. Germline CDR1 and CDR2: DFQATT and SNEGSKA (reference sequence). V lost 4 bases and J 4 bases, leaving 13 bases between the germline ends.